This record concerns one T cell receptor (beta chain) sequence. What it recognizes is unknown. The CDR3 contains 15 residues. The germline V gene has CDR1 SGHRS and CDR2 YFSETQ. Trimming removed 1 base from V and 2 bases from J, with 11 bases in between. The sample belongs to a study of a mutant IDH1 vaccine in newly diagnosed glioma. Sequenced by immunoSEQ multiplex PCR; TCRdb stores in-frame clones only, minus some. Of about 44,000 clones in the sample, 91% were seen once. Time point denoted: week 23, last vaccination. Vaccinated patients received 300 ug of mutant IDH1 20-mer peptide per dose, with topical imiquimod.

The source of this sequence is a man over 45 with glioma. The chain has TRBV5-1 and TRBJ2-3; D is possibly TRBD1 or TRBD2 (5 bases each). The sample was PBMCs, taken from a glioma patient whose treatment included an IDH1 peptide vaccine. The CDR3 sequence: CASSLSSRVTDTQYF. As DNA, the CDR3 is TGCGCCAGCAGCTTGTCTAGCAGGGTCACAGATACGCAGTATTTT. The full variable domain, completed using reference TRBV5-1 and TRBJ2-3, is KAGVTQTPRYLIKTRGQQVTLSCSPISGHRSVSWYQQTPGQGLQFLFEYFSETQRNKGNFPGRFSGRQFSNSRSEMNVSTLELGDSALYLCASSLSSRVTDTQYFGPGTRLTVL.